These 18 T cell receptor delta chains were all obtained from the same sample, sequenced in a study of gamma-delta T cells after stem cell transplantation. TCRdb called clones from the RT-PCR reads again using CATT. The sample yields around 8,400 delta-chain clones, roughly 15% seen once. What was sequenced was gamma-delta T cells. Source of these receptors: a human donor. It is not recorded whose cells these are; they may come from a transplant donor.

Notes on this clone: Other DNA sequences of this sample code for an identical CDR3. The chain links TRDV2 to TRDJ2; TRDD3 agrees at 10 bases. This CDR3 has 15 amino acids. Germline V gene sequence: CDR1 GEAIGNYY, CDR2 EKD. Trimming took 1 base from V and 5 from J; bases not matched to a gene: 3. CDR3 nucleotides: TGTGCCTGTGACACGGTACTGGGGGATACAGCACAACTCTTCTTT. It yields the protein CACDTVLGDTAQLFF.

Remarks on this clone: A junction end diverges from the germline sequence, so it may reflect a read error. Other DNA sequences in the same sample also yield this CDR3. The genes are TRDV1 and TRDJ1, with 12 positions matching TRDD3. The CDR3 is 25 residues long. Germline V gene data show CDR1 as TSWWSYY and CDR2 as QGS. The DNA for the CDR3 is TGTGCCCTTGGGGAACTAGTAATCCCTACCCAACCGAACTGGGGGATACTGGTGTACACCGATAAACTCATCTTT. Its translation: CALGELVIPTQPNWGILVYTDKLIF.

In its sample, this clone ranks as medium-sized. The chain uses TRDV3 and TRDJ1, with D unclear. V was cut by 1 base and J by 8 bases, with 29 bases left in between. CDR1 is TVYSNPD, CDR2 GDNSRS, per germline (reference sequence). The CDR3 totals 17 residues. The CDR3 DNA is TGTGCCTTTACGTTTGGTCTGTCACCAGATCTACCTCACAAACTCATCTTT. Amino acids: CAFTFGLSPDLPHKLIF.

This chain links TRDV3 with TRDJ1; 13 nucleotides line up with TRDD3. CDR1 and CDR2 from the germline V gene are TVYSNPD and GDNSRS (reference sequence). The ends lost 5 bases at V and 1 base at J; junction bases unmatched: 7. This CDR3 is built from 15 residues. As DNA, the CDR3 is TGTGCCCTAGGTACTGGGGGATACGGCACCGATAAACTCATCTTT. It codes for CALGTGGYGTDKLIF. Full variable domain (missing parts from reference TRDV3 and TRDJ1): CDKVTQSSPDQTVASGSEVVLLCTYDTVYSNPDLFWYRIRPDYSFQFVFYGDNSRSEGADFTQGRFSVKHILTQKAFHLVISPVRTEDSATYYCALGTGGYGTDKLIFGKGTRVTVEP.

Comments on this clone: Sequence at one end of the junction differs from germline and may be a read error. CDR3 sequence: CSLEYHDFPRGIHNKLTF. For the CDR3, the DNA is TGTTCTCTTGAATACCACGATTTCCCGCGGGGGATACATAATAAACTCACCTTT. The gene calls are TRDV1 and TRDJ1, with 9 bases lining up with TRDD3. Germline CDR1 reads TSWWSYY; CDR2 reads QGS. This CDR3 spans 18 amino acids.

This clone was seen a handful of times. This rearrangement joins TRDV1 to TRDJ1; 11 positions agree with TRDD3. The CDR3 sequence is 17 residues long. Germline V gene sequence: CDR1 TSWWSYY, CDR2 QGS. The V segment lost 8 bases and the J segment 7 bases; nucleotides outside the gene matches: 18. Here the CDR3 DNA reads TGTGCTCTTTTCCTACCCCGTACTGGGGGATATAAGGGTAAACTCATCTTT. This gives the protein CALFLPRTGGYKGKLIF.

In its sample, this clone was seen a few times. This sequence may be a read error, since a much larger clone differs from it by one base. The chain recombines TRDV2 with TRDJ1; D may be TRDD2 or TRDD3 (5 bases each). The V gene's germline CDR1 is GEAIGNYY and CDR2 EKD. Deletions cut 0 bases from V and 0 bases from J, with 25 bases between. The CDR3 loop spans 20 amino acids. This CDR3 reads CACDTVITYWRIQDTDKLIF. The CDR3 DNA follows: TGTGCCTGTGACACCGTAATCACCTACTGGAGGATTCAGGACACCGATAAACTCATCTTT.

This clone showed up just a few times. The CDR3 sequence: CALGERRRYLRLLYATTDKLIF. The DNA of the CDR3 is TGTGCTCTTGGGGAACGGAGGCGCTATCTTCGATTATTGTATGCAACCACCGATAAACTCATCTTT. This chain uses TRDV1 with TRDJ1; D gene unclear. CDR1 and CDR2 from the germline V gene are TSWWSYY and QGS. The CDR3 contains 22 residues. V was clipped by 1 base and J by 1 base, with 31 bases between them.

For this clone: This may stem from a read error, because a much larger clone lies one nucleotide away. This sample includes further DNA sequences coding for the same CDR3. CDR3: CAAITDFRPGGPYGDKLIF. CDR3 DNA sequence: TGTGCAGCGATCACGGACTTCCGTCCTGGGGGACCGTACGGCGATAAACTCATCTTT. J is TRDJ1 and V is TRAV29/DV5, with TRDD3 matching 8 bases. There are 19 residues in the CDR3. V lost 5 bases to trimming and J lost 4 bases; unmatched junction nucleotides: 25. Germline loops: CDR1 NSMFDY, CDR2 ISSIKDK. Supplemented by reference TRAV29/DV5 and TRDJ1, the full variable domain reads DQQVKQNSPSLSVQEGRISILNCDYTNSMFDYFLWYKKYPAEGPTFLISISSIKDKNEDGRFTVFLNKSAKHLSLHIVPSQPGDSAVYFCAAITDFRPGGPYGDKLIFGKGTRVTVEP.

This clone is medium-sized. The chain recombines TRDV2 with TRDJ1; 8 nucleotides match TRDD3. CDR3 length: 13 amino acids. The V gene's germline CDR1 is GEAIGNYY and CDR2 EKD. V trimming: 0 bases; J trimming: 4 bases; junction bases outside the gene matches: 0. CDR3 sequence reads: CACDTGGYDKLIF. The CDR3 DNA is TGTGCCTGTGACACCGGGGGATACGATAAACTCATCTTT.

This clone qualifies as medium-sized. The same CDR3 is also encoded by other DNA sequences in this sample. V gene TRDV2 combines with J gene TRDJ2; D may be TRDD3 (6 bases). Germline CDR1 reads GEAIGNYY; CDR2 reads EKD. There are 20 residues in the CDR3. V dropped 4 bases and J dropped 1 base, with 27 bases sitting between them. The DNA for the CDR3 is TGTGCCTGTGAGACAAGGGGGGGGACGCTCAACTTTCGTTTGACAGCACAACTCTTCTTT. Residues: CACETRGGTLNFRLTAQLFF.

This clone has more than one count but fewer than ten. This may come from a read error, since a much larger clone is one base off. The V gene is TRDV2, the J gene TRDJ1; no reliable D call. CDR1 GEAIGNYY and CDR2 EKD come from the germline V gene. CDR3 length equals 15 residues. The ends were cut back, 0 bases at V and 3 bases at J, with 13 bases in the middle. CDR3: CACDTLSTAADKLIF. In nucleotides, the CDR3 is TGTGCCTGTGACACCTTGTCTACTGCGGCCGATAAACTCATCTTT.

V gene TRDV2 combines with J gene TRDJ1, with TRDD3 identical over 8 bases. Germline V gene sequence: CDR1 GEAIGNYY, CDR2 EKD. The V and J ends lost 3 bases and 0 bases, in that order; junction bases with no gene match: 14. This CDR3 is built from 18 residues. The CDR3 here is CACDSPLLLGGHTDKLIF. The CDR3 DNA follows: TGTGCCTGTGACTCCCCGCTTCTACTGGGGGGCCACACCGATAAACTCATCTTT.

In this sample, this clone turned up a few times. A much bigger clone sits one base away, suggesting this may be a read error. The genes are TRDV2 and TRDJ1, with 13 bases fitting TRDD3. CDR3 length equals 19 residues. Germline V lookup: CDR1 GEAIGNYY, CDR2 EKD. The V and J ends lost 2 bases and 0 bases, in that order; junction bases with no gene match: 11. CDR3 DNA: TGTGCCTGTGACATCCCGTCACTGGGGGATACGAGGTACACCGATAAACTCATCTTT. This gives the protein CACDIPSLGDTRYTDKLIF.

This clone is classed as medium-sized. The same CDR3 also results from other DNA sequences found in this sample. J is TRDJ1 and V is TRDV1; D is possibly TRDD2 (5 bases). The CDR3 has 19 amino acids. V shed 0 bases and J shed 1 base, with 21 bases lying between them. Germline CDR1 and CDR2: TSWWSYY and QGS. For the CDR3, the DNA is TGTGCTCTTGGGGAACTAGTTCCCTACACGGTGGACCCCACCGATAAACTCATCTTT. As protein: CALGELVPYTVDPTDKLIF.

This clone was seen only a few times. The chain couples TRAV29/DV5 to TRDJ3, with D maybe TRDD3 (6 bases). The V gene lost 0 bases and the J gene lost 0 bases, with 13 bases spanning the gap. Germline CDR1 reads NSMFDY; CDR2 reads ISSIKDK. This CDR3 region has 18 residues. The CDR3 region is CAASVPGGDSWDTRQMFF. The CDR3 bases are TGTGCAGCAAGCGTTCCGGGGGGGGACTCCTGGGACACCCGACAGATGTTTTTC.

This clone was recorded a few times. V is TRDV1 and J is TRDJ1; tentatively, D is TRDD2 (5 bases). Between the trimmed V and J ends, which lost 4 bases and 4 bases, there was a span of 16 bases. The CDR3 totals 15 residues. Germline CDR1 is TSWWSYY and CDR2 is QGS. The CDR3: CALGVPPTTNDKLIF. For the CDR3, the DNA is TGTGCTCTTGGGGTTCCCCCTACAACGAACGATAAACTCATCTTT.

This clone has only a few counts. V and J are TRAV29/DV5 and TRDJ1, with a tentative D call TRDD3 (8 bases). Trimming removed 0 bases from V and 4 bases from J, with 22 bases in between. The CDR3 totals 17 residues. The germline V gene has CDR1 NSMFDY and CDR2 ISSIKDK. The CDR3 is CAASGSYVGYEVDKLIF. The CDR3 bases are TGTGCAGCAAGCGGTTCCTACGTGGGATACGAAGTCGATAAACTCATCTTT.